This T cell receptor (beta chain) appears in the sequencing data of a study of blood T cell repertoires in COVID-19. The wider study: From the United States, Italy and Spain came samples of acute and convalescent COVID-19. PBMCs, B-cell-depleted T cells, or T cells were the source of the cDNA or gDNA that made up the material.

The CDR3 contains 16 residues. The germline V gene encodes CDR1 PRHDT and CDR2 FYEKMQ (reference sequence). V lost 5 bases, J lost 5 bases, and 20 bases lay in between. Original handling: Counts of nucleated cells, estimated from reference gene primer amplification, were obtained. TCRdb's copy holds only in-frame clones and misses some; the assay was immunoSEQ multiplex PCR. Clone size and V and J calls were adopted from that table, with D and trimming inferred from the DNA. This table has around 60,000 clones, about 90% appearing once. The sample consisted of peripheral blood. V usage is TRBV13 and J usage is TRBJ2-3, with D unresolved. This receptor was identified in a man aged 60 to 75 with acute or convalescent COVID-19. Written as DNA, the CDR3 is TGTGCCAGCAGCCCCTACGGTCTCTCAAGGAGAGATACGCAGTATTTT. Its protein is CASSPYGLSRRDTQYF.